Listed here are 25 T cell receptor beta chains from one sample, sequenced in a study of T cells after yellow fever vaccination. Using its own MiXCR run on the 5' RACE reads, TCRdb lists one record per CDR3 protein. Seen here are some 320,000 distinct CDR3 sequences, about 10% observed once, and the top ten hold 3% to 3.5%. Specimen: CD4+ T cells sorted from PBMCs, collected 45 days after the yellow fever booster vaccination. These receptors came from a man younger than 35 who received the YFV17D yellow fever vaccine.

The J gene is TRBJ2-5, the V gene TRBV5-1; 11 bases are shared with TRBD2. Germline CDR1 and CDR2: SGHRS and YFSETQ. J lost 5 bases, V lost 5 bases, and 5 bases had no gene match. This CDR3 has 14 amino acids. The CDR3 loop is CASRAGLAEETQYF. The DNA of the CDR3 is TGCGCCAGCAGGGCGGGACTAGCGGAGGAGACCCAGTACTTC.

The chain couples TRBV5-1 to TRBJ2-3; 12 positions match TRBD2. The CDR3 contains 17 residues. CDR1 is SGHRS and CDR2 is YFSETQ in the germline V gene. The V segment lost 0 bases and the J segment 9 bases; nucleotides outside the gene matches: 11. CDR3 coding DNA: TGCGCCAGCAGCTTGGCGTCGGCTAGCGGGGGGGCCATCACGCAGTATTTT. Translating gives CASSLASASGGAITQYF.

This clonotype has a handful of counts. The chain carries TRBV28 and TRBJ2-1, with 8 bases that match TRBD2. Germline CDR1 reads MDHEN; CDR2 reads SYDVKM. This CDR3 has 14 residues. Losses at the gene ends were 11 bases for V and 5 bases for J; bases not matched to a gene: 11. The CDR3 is CAGSRAGANNEQFF. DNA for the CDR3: TGTGCCGGATCTAGAGCGGGGGCGAACAATGAGCAGTTCTTC. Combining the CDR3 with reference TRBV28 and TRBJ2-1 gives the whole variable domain DVKVTQSSRYLVKRTGEKVFLECVQDMDHENMFWYRQDPGLGLRLIYFSYDVKMKEKGDIPEGYSVSREKKERFSLILESASTNQTSMYLCAGSRAGANNEQFFGPGTRLTVL.

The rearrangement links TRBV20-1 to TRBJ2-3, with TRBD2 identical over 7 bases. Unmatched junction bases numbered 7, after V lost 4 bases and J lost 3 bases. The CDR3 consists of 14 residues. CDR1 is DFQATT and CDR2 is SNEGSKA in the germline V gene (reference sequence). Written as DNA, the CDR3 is TGCAGTGCTACGATGGGGGGGGGAACAGATACGCAGTATTTT. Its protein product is CSATMGGGTDTQYF.

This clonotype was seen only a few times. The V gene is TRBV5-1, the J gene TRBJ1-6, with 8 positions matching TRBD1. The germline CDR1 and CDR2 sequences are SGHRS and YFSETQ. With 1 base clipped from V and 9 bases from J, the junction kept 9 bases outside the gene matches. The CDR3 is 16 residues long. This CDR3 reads CASSLRAGGEGSPLHF. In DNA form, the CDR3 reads TGCGCCAGCAGCTTGAGGGCAGGGGGCGAGGGTTCACCCCTCCACTTT.

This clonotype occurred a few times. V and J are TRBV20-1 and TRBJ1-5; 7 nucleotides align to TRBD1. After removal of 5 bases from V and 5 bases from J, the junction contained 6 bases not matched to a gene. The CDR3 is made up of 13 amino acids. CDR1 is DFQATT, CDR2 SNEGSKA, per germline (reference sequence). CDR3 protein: CSAGRGADQPQHF. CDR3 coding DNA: TGCAGTGCTGGCAGGGGGGCAGATCAGCCCCAGCATTTT.

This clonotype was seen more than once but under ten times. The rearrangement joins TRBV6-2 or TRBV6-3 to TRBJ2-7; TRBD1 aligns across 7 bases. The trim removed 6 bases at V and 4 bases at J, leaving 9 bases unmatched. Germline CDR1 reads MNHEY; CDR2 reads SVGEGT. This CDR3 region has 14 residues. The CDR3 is CASRPTGVRYEQYF. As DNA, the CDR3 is TGTGCCAGCAGACCCACAGGGGTGAGGTACGAGCAGTACTTC.

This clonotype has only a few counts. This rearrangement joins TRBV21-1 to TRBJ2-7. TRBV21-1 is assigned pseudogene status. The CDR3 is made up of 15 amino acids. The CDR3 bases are TGTGCCAGCAGCAAAGAGATTGGGCATCCCTACGAGCAGTACTTC. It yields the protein CASSKEIGHPYEQYF.

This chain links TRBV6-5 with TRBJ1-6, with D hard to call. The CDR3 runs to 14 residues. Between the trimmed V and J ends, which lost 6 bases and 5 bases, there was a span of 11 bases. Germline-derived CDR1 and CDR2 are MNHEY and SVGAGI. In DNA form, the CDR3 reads TGTGCCAGCAGGGCGGACGGGAATAATTCACCCCTCCACTTT. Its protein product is CASRADGNNSPLHF.

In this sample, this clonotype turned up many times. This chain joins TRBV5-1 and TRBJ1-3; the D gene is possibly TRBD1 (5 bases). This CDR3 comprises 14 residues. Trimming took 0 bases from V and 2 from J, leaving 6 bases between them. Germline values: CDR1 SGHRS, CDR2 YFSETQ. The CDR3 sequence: CASSLVGPGNTIYF. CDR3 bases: TGCGCCAGCAGCTTGGTGGGACCTGGAAACACCATATATTTT. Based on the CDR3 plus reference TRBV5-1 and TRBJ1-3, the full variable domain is KAGVTQTPRYLIKTRGQQVTLSCSPISGHRSVSWYQQTPGQGLQFLFEYFSETQRNKGNFPGRFSGRQFSNSRSEMNVSTLELGDSALYLCASSLVGPGNTIYFGEGSWLTVV.

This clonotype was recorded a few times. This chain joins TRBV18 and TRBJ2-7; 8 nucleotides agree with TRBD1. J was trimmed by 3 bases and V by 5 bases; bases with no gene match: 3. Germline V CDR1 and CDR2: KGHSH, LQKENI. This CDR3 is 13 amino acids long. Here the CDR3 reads CASSEGQDYEQYV. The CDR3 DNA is TGTGCCAGCTCAGAGGGACAGGACTACGAGCAGTACGTC.

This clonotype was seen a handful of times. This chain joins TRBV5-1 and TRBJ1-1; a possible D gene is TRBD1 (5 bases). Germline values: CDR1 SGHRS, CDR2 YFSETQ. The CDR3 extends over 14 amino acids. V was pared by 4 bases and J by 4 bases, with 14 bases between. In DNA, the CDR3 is TGCGCCAGCAGCGAGGGGTCTGGGGGCACTGAAGCTTTCTTT. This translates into CASSEGSGGTEAFF.

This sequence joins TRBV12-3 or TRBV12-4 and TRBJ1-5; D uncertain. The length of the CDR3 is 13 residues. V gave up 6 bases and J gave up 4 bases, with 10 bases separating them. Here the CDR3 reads CASRMTENQPQHF. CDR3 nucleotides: TGTGCCAGCAGAATGACTGAAAATCAGCCCCAGCATTTT.

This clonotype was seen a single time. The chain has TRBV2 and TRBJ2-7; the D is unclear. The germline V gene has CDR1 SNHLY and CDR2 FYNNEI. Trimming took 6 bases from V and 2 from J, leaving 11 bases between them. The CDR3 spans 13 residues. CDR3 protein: CASRGPYPYEQYF. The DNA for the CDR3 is TGTGCCAGCAGGGGTCCCTACCCCTACGAGCAGTACTTC.

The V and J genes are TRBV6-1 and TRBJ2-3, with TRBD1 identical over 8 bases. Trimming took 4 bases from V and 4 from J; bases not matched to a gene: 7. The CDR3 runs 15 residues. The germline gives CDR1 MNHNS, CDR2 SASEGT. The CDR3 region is CASSVRTGSADTQYF. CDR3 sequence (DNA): TGTGCCAGCAGTGTCCGGACAGGGAGCGCAGATACGCAGTATTTT.

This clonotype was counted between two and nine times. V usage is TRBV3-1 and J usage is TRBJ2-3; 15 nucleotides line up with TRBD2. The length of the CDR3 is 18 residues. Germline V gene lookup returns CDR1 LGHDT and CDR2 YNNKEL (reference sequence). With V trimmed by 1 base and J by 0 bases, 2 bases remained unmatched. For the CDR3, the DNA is TGTGCCAGCAGCCAAGGTGGGACTAGCGGGGGGAGCACAGATACGCAGTATTTT. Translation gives CASSQGGTSGGSTDTQYF.

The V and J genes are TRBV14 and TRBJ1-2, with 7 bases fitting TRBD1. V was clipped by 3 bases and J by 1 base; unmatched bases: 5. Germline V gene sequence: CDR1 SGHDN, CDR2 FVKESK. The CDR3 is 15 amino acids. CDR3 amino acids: CASSQGDSLNYGYTF. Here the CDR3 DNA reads TGTGCCAGCAGCCAGGGGGACAGCCTTAACTATGGCTACACCTTC.

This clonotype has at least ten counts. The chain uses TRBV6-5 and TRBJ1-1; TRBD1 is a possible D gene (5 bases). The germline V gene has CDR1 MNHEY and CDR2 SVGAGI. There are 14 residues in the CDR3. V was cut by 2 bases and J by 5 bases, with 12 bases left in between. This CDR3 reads CASSYVGGKTEAFF. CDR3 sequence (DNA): TGTGCCAGCAGTTACGTGGGGGGAAAGACTGAAGCTTTCTTT.

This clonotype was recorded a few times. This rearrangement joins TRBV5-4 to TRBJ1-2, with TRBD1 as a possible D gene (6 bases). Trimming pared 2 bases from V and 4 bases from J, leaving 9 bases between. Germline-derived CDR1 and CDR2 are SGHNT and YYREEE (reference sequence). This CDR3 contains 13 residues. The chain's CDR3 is CASSFMDSYGYTF. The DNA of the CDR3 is TGTGCCAGCAGCTTCATGGACAGCTATGGCTACACCTTC.

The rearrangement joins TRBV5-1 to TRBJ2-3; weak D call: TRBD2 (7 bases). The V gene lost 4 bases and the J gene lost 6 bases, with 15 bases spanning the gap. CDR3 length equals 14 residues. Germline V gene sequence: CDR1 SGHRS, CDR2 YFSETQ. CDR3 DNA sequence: TGCGCCAGCAGCGGGGGGGCTACATTGGATACGCAGTATTTT. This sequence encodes CASSGGATLDTQYF.

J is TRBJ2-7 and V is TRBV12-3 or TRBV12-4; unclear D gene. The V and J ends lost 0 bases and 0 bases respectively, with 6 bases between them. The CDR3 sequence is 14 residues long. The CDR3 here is CASSLAEISYEQYF. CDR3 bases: TGTGCCAGCAGTTTAGCTGAAATCTCCTACGAGCAGTACTTC.

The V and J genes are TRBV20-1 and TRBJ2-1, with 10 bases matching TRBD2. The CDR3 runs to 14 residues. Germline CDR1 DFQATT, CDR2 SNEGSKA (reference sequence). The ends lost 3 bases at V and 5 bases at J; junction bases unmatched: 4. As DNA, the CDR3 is TGCAGTGCTAGTCCACTAGCGGGGAACAATGAGCAGTTCTTC. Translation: CSASPLAGNNEQFF.

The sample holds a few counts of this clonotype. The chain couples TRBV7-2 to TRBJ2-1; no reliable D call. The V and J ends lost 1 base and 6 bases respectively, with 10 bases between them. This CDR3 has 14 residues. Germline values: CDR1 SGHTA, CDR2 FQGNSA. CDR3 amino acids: CASSLVSLGNEQFF. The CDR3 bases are TGTGCCAGCAGCTTAGTCTCCCTAGGCAATGAGCAGTTCTTC.

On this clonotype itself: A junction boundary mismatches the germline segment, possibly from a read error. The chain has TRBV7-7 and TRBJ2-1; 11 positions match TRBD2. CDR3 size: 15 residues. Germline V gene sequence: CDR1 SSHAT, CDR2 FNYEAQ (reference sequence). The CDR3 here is CASSRSGGAGNEQFF. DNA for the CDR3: TGTGCTAGCAGCCGTAGCGGGGGGGCCGGTAATGAGCAGTTCTTC.

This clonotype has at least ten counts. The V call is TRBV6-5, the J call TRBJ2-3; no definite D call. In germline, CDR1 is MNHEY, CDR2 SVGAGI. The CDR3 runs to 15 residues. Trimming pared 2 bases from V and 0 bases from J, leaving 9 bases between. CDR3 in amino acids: CASSYAASSTDTQYF. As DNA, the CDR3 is TGTGCCAGCAGTTACGCAGCCTCTAGCACAGATACGCAGTATTTT.